Here is one T cell receptor beta chain with its context. The antigen is undetermined. This entry comes from a study of response to subunit inactivated influenza vaccine. Study-level points and caveats: Authors proposed each seasonal influenza vaccination draws in few new T cells.

Using its own MiXCR run on the RT-PCR reads, TCRdb lists one record per CDR3 protein. The table includes about 700,000 distinct CDR3 sequences, around 13% detected once. Germline V gives CDR1 LGHDT, CDR2 YNNKEL (reference sequence). V dropped 1 base and J dropped 8 bases, with 11 bases sitting between them. The CDR3 length is 14 residues. The chain carries TRBV3-1 and TRBJ1-4; possibly TRBD1 for D (6 bases). The origin of this receptor is a man aged 50 or older who received an inactivated influenza vaccine. Material: PBMCs from blood, obtained approximately 15 days before vaccination. The DNA for the CDR3 is TGTGCCAGCAGCCAAGCGGGCAGGGGAGAAAAACTGTTTTTT. Translated, it gives CASSQAGRGEKLFF.